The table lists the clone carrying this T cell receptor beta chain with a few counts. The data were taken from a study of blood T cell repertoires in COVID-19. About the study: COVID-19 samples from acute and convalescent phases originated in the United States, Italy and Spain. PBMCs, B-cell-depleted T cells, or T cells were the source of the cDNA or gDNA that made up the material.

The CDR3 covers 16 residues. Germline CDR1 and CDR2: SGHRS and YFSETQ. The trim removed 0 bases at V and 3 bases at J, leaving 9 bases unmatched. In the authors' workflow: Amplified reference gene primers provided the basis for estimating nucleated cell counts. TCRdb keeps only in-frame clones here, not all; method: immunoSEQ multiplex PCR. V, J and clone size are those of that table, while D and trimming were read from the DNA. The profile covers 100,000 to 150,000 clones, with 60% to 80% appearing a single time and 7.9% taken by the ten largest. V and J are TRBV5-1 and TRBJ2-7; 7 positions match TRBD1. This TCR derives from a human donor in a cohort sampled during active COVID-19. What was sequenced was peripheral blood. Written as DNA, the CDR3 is TGCGCCAGCAGCTTGGAGGTACAGGGGACGAACTACGAGCAGTACTTC. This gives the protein CASSLEVQGTNYEQYF.